A selection of T cell receptor beta chains follows, all from one sample in a study of blood T cell repertoires in COVID-19. Assay used: immunoSEQ multiplex PCR; TCRdb lists only in-frame clones, some missing. The sample lists 81,000 or so clones; 85% to 95% were seen once. The source material was peripheral blood. The receptors derive from an older woman with active COVID-19. The CDR3 runs from the conserved cysteine through the conserved F or W. The order of the fields is J gene, D gene, V gene, CDR3 protein, CDR3 DNA. D genes are given only for firm matches.

TRBJ1-2	-	TRBV7-8	CASSLMAGSYGYTF	TGTGCCAGCAGCTTAATGGCAGGAAGTTATGGCTACACCTTC
TRBJ1-2	-	TRBV15	CATSRQGDDGYTF	TGTGCCACCAGCAGACAGGGCGATGATGGCTACACCTTC
TRBJ2-7	TRBD2	TRBV11-1	CASSPTAGGPGEQYF	TGTGCCAGCAGTCCGACGGCGGGAGGGCCGGGGGAGCAGTACTTC
TRBJ1-5	-	TRBV9	CASSVKFSEPPQPQHF	TGTGCCAGCAGCGTGAAGTTTTCCGAGCCGCCTCAGCCCCAGCATTTT
TRBJ2-3	-	TRBV27	CASSLNSGWEDGTDTQYF	TGTGCCAGCAGTTTAAATTCGGGGTGGGAGGACGGGACAGATACGCAGTATTTT
TRBJ2-5	TRBD1	TRBV7-2	CASSFSGTGGRETQYF	TGTGCCAGCAGCTTTTCAGGGACAGGGGGCCGAGAGACCCAGTACTTC
TRBJ1-5	-	TRBV28	CASSFDSLEPQHF	TGTGCCAGCAGTTTCGACAGTCTGGAGCCCCAGCATTTT
TRBJ2-5	-	TRBV24-1	CATSETGTHRPETQYF	TGTGCCACCAGTGAAACCGGGACACACCGGCCAGAGACCCAGTACTTC
TRBJ1-1	-	TRBV11-2	CASSNRYEAFF	TGTGCCAGCAGCAATCGGTATGAAGCTTTCTTT
TRBJ2-1	TRBD1	TRBV3-1/TRBV3-2	CASSPGTGKGNEQFF	TGTGCCAGCAGCCCCGGGACAGGGAAAGGTAATGAGCAGTTCTTC
TRBJ2-7	TRBD1	TRBV5-1	CASSPGQGAYEQYF	TGCGCCAGCAGCCCGGGACAGGGGGCCTACGAGCAGTACTTC
TRBJ2-1	-	TRBV9	CASSVGGAITSYNEQFF	TGTGCCAGCAGCGTAGGGGGAGCTATTACCTCCTACAATGAGCAGTTCTTC
TRBJ1-5	-	TRBV5-6	CASSSLRAGIGNQPQHF	TGTGCCAGCAGCTCCTTAAGGGCGGGAATCGGCAATCAGCCCCAGCATTTT
TRBJ1-1	TRBD1	TRBV13	CASSGGWDREAFF	TGTGCCAGCAGCGGAGGATGGGACAGGGAAGCTTTCTTT
TRBJ2-7	TRBD2	TRBV6-1	CASSGGLAGGVGEQYF	TGTGCCAGCAGTGGAGGGCTAGCGGGGGGGGTAGGGGAGCAGTACTTC